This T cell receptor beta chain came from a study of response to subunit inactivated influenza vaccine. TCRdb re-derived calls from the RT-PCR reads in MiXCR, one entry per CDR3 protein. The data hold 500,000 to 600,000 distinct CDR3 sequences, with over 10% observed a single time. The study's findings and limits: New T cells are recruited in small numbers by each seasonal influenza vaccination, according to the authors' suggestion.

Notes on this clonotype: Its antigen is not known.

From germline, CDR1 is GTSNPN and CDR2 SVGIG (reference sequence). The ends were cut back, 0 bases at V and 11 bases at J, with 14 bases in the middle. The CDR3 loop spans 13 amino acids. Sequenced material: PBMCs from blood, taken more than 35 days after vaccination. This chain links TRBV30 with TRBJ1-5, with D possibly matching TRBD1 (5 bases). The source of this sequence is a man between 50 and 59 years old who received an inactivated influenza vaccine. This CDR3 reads CAWSVQPETAQHF. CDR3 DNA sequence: TGTGCCTGGAGTGTACAACCAGAGACAGCCCAGCATTTT.